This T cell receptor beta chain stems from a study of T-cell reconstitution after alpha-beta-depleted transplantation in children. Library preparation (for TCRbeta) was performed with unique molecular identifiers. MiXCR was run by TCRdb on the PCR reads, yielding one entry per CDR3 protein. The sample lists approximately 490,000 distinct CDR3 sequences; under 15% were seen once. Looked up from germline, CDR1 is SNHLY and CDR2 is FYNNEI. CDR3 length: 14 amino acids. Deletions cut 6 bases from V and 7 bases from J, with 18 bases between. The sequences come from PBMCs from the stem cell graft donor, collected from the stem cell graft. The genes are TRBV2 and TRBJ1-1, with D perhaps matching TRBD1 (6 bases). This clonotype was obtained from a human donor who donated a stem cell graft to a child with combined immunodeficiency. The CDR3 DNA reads TGTGCCAGCAGAAGGACAGCGGGGAACGGTGAAGCTTTCTTT. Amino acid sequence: CASRRTAGNGEAFF.